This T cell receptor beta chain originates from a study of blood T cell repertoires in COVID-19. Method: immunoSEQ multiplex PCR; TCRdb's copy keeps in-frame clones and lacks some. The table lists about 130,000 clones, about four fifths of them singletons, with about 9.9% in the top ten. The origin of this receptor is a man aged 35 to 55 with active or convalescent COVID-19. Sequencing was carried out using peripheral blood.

The CDR3 region is CASSAPGEETQYF. CDR3 in DNA: TGTGCCAGCAGTGCCCCAGGGGAAGAGACCCAGTACTTC. This chain connects TRBV6-1 to TRBJ2-5; TRBD1 might be the D (6 bases). The CDR3 is 13 residues long. V lost 4 bases and J 3 bases, leaving 9 bases between the germline ends. Germline V gene lookup returns CDR1 MNHNS and CDR2 SASEGT.